This entry lists 16 T cell receptor beta chains sequenced from one sample in a study of cytomegalovirus exposure and HLA in healthy donors. Researchers ran the PCR with 60 Vbeta and 13 Jbeta primers. Assay: immunoSEQ multiplex PCR; the TCRdb copy retains only in-frame clones and omits some. This sample yields 120,000 or so clones, of which about 74% are seen a single time; around 3.6% belongs to the top ten. Sequenced material: PBMCs. Receptor source: a man between 25 and 39 years old in good health and CMV-seronegative.

This chain joins TRBV19 and TRBJ2-5; the D gene is possibly TRBD1 (6 bases). Germline V CDR1 and CDR2: LNHDA, SQIVND (reference sequence). The V end was cut by 4 bases, the J end by 1 base, with 10 bases between. The CDR3 spans 14 residues. The CDR3 here is CASSTQGTQETQYF. In DNA form, the CDR3 reads TGTGCCAGTAGTACCCAGGGGACCCAAGAGACCCAGTACTTC.

This chain connects TRBV7-2 to TRBJ2-7, with TRBD1 as a possible D gene (5 bases). The CDR3 length is 14 residues. Germline-derived CDR1 and CDR2 are SGHTA and FQGNSA. V gave up 5 bases and J gave up 0 bases, with 11 bases separating them. CDR3 sequence (DNA): TGTGCCAGCAGCCCAACAGGAAACTCCTACGAGCAGTACTTC. This gives the protein CASSPTGNSYEQYF. The variable domain in full, with the rest retrieved from reference TRBV7-2 and TRBJ2-7, is GAGVSQSPSNKVTEKGKDVELRCDPISGHTALYWYRQSLGQGLEFLIYFQGNSAPDKSGLPSDRFSAERTGGSVSTLTIQRTQQEDSAVYLCASSPTGNSYEQYFGPGTRLTVT.

V is TRBV27 and J is TRBJ2-7, with unresolved D. Per the germline V gene, CDR1 is MNHEY and CDR2 is SMNVEV (reference sequence). The CDR3 has 13 amino acids. V shed 6 bases and J shed 4 bases, with 13 bases lying between them. This CDR3 is CASSLGSFYEQYF. In DNA form, the CDR3 reads TGTGCCAGCAGCCTCGGTTCTTTTTACGAGCAGTACTTC.

V and J are TRBV7-2 and TRBJ1-1, with 8 nucleotides matching TRBD1. V trimming: 3 bases; J trimming: 9 bases; junction bases outside the gene matches: 15. CDR3 size: 16 residues. Germline V gives CDR1 SGHTA, CDR2 FQGNSA. CDR3 nucleotides: TGTGCCAGCAGCTTTCCTTGGACAGGGATATCGCCTCAAGCTTTCTTT. Amino acid sequence: CASSFPWTGISPQAFF.

V and J are TRBV5-6 and TRBJ1-2; D not certain. Germline V gives CDR1 SGHDT, CDR2 YYEEEE. This CDR3 comprises 13 residues. V lost 0 bases to trimming and J lost 3 bases, with 6 bases between them. The CDR3 sequence: CASSLASDYGYTF. CDR3 sequence (DNA): TGTGCCAGCAGCTTGGCTTCAGACTATGGCTACACCTTC.

This clone was counted a few times. This chain joins TRBV30 and TRBJ1-3; D remains ambiguous. Germline V CDR1 and CDR2: GTSNPN, SVGIG (reference sequence). Trimming shortened V by 0 bases and J by 2 bases, and 11 bases separated the two germline ends. The CDR3 has 15 residues. CDR3 amino acids: CAWSVGRTTGNTIYF. The CDR3 bases are TGTGCCTGGAGTGTAGGTCGAACTACTGGAAACACCATATATTTT. The whole variable domain, remainder taken from reference TRBV30 and TRBJ1-3, is SQTIHQWPATLVQPVGSPLSLECTVEGTSNPNLYWYRQAAGRGLQLLFYSVGIGQISSEVPQNLSASRPQDRQFILSSKKLLLSDSGFYLCAWSVGRTTGNTIYFGEGSWLTVV.

V and J are TRBV28 and TRBJ2-4; D not resolved. Trimming cost V 2 bases and J 7 bases, with 6 bases left between them. Germline-derived CDR1 and CDR2 are MDHEN and SYDVKM. This CDR3 has 12 residues. CDR3 in DNA: TGTGCCAGCAGTTTAAACAGTAACATTCAGTACTTC. It specifies CASSLNSNIQYF. The full variable domain, rest sourced from reference TRBV28 and TRBJ2-4, is DVKVTQSSRYLVKRTGEKVFLECVQDMDHENMFWYRQDPGLGLRLIYFSYDVKMKEKGDIPEGYSVSREKKERFSLILESASTNQTSMYLCASSLNSNIQYFGAGTRLSVL.

This rearrangement joins TRBV5-1 to TRBJ2-4; 12 nucleotides align to TRBD2. Per the germline V gene, CDR1 is SGHRS and CDR2 is YFSETQ. The ends lost 6 bases at V and 0 bases at J; junction bases unmatched: 7. The CDR3 loop spans 17 amino acids. CDR3 in amino acids: CASTRTSGALAKNIQYF. CDR3 coding DNA: TGCGCCAGCACCCGGACTAGCGGGGCACTAGCCAAAAACATTCAGTACTTC.

Only one count was recorded for this clone. The chain links TRBV5-1 to TRBJ2-3, with 11 bases that match TRBD2. The CDR3 covers 14 residues. J lost 5 bases, V lost 3 bases, and 2 bases had no gene match. CDR1 and CDR2 from the germline V gene are SGHRS and YFSETQ. CDR3 nucleotide sequence: TGCGCCAGCAGCTCGCTAGCGGGAGGAGATACGCAGTATTTT. This codes for CASSSLAGGDTQYF.

This clone turned up a few times. In DNA, the CDR3 is TGTGCCAGTAGTTGGGGACAAGGGATGAATAGCAATCAGCCCCAGCATTTT. Its translation is CASSWGQGMNSNQPQHF. The chain couples TRBV19 to TRBJ1-5; TRBD1 might be the D (6 bases). Germline V gives CDR1 LNHDA, CDR2 SQIVND (reference sequence). The V end lost 5 bases, the J end lost 0 bases, and 17 bases lay between the germline ends. CDR3 size: 17 residues.

J is TRBJ2-2 and V is TRBV2, with D possibly being TRBD2 (5 bases). The germline gives CDR1 SNHLY, CDR2 FYNNEI. Trimming pared 3 bases from V and 0 bases from J, leaving 11 bases between. The CDR3 has 16 residues. The CDR3 coding sequence is TGTGCCAGCAGTGATAACGGGGAGACGAACACCGGGGAGCTGTTTTTT. Translating gives CASSDNGETNTGELFF.

The gene calls are TRBV18 and TRBJ1-3, with TRBD1 identical over 9 bases. The J segment lost 11 bases and the V segment lost 5 bases, leaving 7 bases of the junction unmatched. The CDR3 spans 13 residues. Germline V gives CDR1 KGHSH, CDR2 LQKENI. The CDR3 DNA is TGTGCCAGCTCATCCGACAGGGGGACGGCCATATATTTT. It translates to CASSSDRGTAIYF. Full variable domain (rest looked up from reference TRBV18 and TRBJ1-3): NAGVMQNPRHLVRRRGQEARLRCSPMKGHSHVYWYRQLPEEGLKFMVYLQKENIIDESGMPKERFSAEFPKEGPSILRIQQVVRGDSAAYFCASSSDRGTAIYFGEGSWLTVV.

V is TRBV15 and J is TRBJ1-4; the D gene is possibly TRBD1 (6 bases). CDR1 and CDR2 (germline): LNHNV, YYDKDF (reference sequence). The CDR3 is 17 residues long. Trimming removed 0 bases at V and 3 bases at J, with 14 bases between. CDR3 sequence reads: CATSRDRSGVANEKLFF. The CDR3, as DNA: TGTGCCACCAGCAGAGATAGGTCAGGGGTAGCTAATGAAAAACTGTTTTTT.

This chain connects TRBV6-1 to TRBJ2-3; the D gene is possibly TRBD2 (6 bases). This CDR3 has 14 residues. The V gene lost 4 bases and the J gene lost 0 bases, with 8 bases spanning the gap. Germline V gene sequence: CDR1 MNHNS, CDR2 SASEGT. DNA for the CDR3: TGTGCCAGCAGTGGCGGGACTAGCACAGATACGCAGTATTTT. Its translation: CASSGGTSTDTQYF.

The chain links TRBV30 to TRBJ1-5; 7 nucleotides match TRBD1. Trimming at V came to 3 bases and at J to 8 bases, leaving 13 bases not matched to a gene. Germline V CDR1 and CDR2: GTSNPN, SVGIG (reference sequence). This CDR3 is 15 amino acids long. The CDR3 DNA sequence: TGTGCCTGGAGCCCAAAGACAGGGAGGAGTGAGCCCCAGCATTTT. This encodes CAWSPKTGRSEPQHF.

The chain uses TRBV4-3 and TRBJ2-3; D not certain. Per germline, CDR1 LGHNA and CDR2 YSLEER. This CDR3 is built from 13 residues. The V end was cut by 0 bases, the J end by 8 bases, with 9 bases between. Here the CDR3 reads CASSQDEVGTQYF. CDR3 DNA sequence: TGCGCCAGCAGCCAAGATGAGGTCGGTACGCAGTATTTT.